The 15 T cell receptor beta chains in this list originate from one sample, sequenced in a study of graft-versus-host responses after intestinal transplantation (dated by TCRdb to the early 2020s). Libraries were made using the immunoSEQ multiplex PCR assay. Sourced from immuneACCESS, this table was stored by TCRdb with only in-frame sequences that have V and J called. A share of the clones is absent; for the studies checked, an unresolved V gene accounts for under half, and the remainder has no known explanation. Present in this sample are about 85,000 clones, roughly 80% of which were seen just once. About 0.8% of the sample comes from the top ten. These receptors have no identified antigens. What this sample's time point label stands for: cells obtained before transplantation from donor or recipient. Sample: unstimulated CD4+ T cells sorted from spleen or lymph node cells, taken before intestinal transplant. The receptors were gathered from a human donor who received an intestinal transplant.

The chain combines TRBV5-4 with TRBJ2-7; the match to TRBD1 covers 9 bases. Trimming removed 4 bases from V and 0 bases from J; junction bases left unmatched: 8. The length of the CDR3 is 16 residues. Per germline, CDR1 SGHNT and CDR2 YYREEE (reference sequence). The CDR3 region is CASSGWPGQGSYEQYF. CDR3 DNA: TGTGCCAGCAGCGGGTGGCCGGGACAGGGCTCCTACGAGCAGTACTTC.

The chain employs TRBV5-1 and TRBJ2-3; 7 nucleotides align to TRBD1. This CDR3 is 14 amino acids long. Germline V gene lookup returns CDR1 SGHRS and CDR2 YFSETQ. Trimming removed 3 bases from V and 4 bases from J; junction bases left unmatched: 5. The CDR3 here is CASSWRQGPDTQYF. The CDR3 DNA reads TGCGCCAGCAGCTGGCGACAGGGCCCAGATACGCAGTATTTT.

The chain is built from TRBV29-1 and TRBJ2-1; 7 bases match TRBD1. The CDR3 is 14 residues long. The V gene end was trimmed by 6 bases and the J gene end by 7 bases; junction bases not matched to a gene: 12. Germline CDR1 SQVTM, CDR2 ANQGSEA. The DNA for the CDR3 is TGCAGCGTCCTCAGACAGGGCTCTTGGAATGAGCAGTTCTTC. This sequence encodes CSVLRQGSWNEQFF.

This clone was seen just once. This sequence joins TRBV28 and TRBJ1-2; no firm D call. The V and J ends lost 2 bases and 5 bases respectively, with 15 bases between them. Germline lookup yields CDR1 MDHEN and CDR2 SYDVKM. The CDR3 is 15 amino acids. The DNA for the CDR3 is TGTGCCAGCAGTTTACCCTCGGGTCAGAGATATGGCTACACCTTC. Translated, it gives CASSLPSGQRYGYTF.

The sample holds one count of this clone. This chain joins TRBV18 and TRBJ2-5; TRBD2 might be the D (6 bases). The CDR3 runs to 16 residues. Deletions cut 3 bases from V and 6 bases from J, with 20 bases between. Germline values: CDR1 KGHSH, CDR2 LQKENI. CDR3 DNA: TGTGCCAGCTCACCTCCCGGGAGCAGGGAGTCAAAGACCCAGTACTTC. It yields the protein CASSPPGSRESKTQYF.

The chain joins TRBV6-1 to TRBJ2-7, with a tentative D call TRBD2 (6 bases). Germline CDR1 and CDR2: MNHNS and SASEGT. Trimming pared 4 bases from V and 5 bases from J, leaving 24 bases between. This CDR3 region has 17 residues. In nucleotides, the CDR3 is TGTGCCAGCAGTGGCGCCTACGGGAGTCTCGGGTTTGACGAGCAGTACTTC. It encodes CASSGAYGSLGFDEQYF.

This chain links TRBV5-1 with TRBJ2-7; tentative D call: TRBD2 (6 bases). Trimming left V 5 bases short and J 2 bases short, with 17 bases between. The CDR3 runs 15 residues. CDR1 and CDR2 (germline): SGHRS, YFSETQ. CDR3 bases: TGCGCCAGCAGACTCGAGGTAGGGAGGACCTACGAGCAGTACTTC. Translating it yields CASRLEVGRTYEQYF.

This sequence joins TRBV4-2 and TRBJ2-4, with D possibly TRBD1 on 5 matching bases. CDR3 length equals 17 residues. Germline CDR1 LGHNA, CDR2 YNFKEQ. The V end was cut by 0 bases, the J end by 0 bases, with 12 bases between. The CDR3 loop is CASSQEVVDKAKNIQYF. DNA of the CDR3: TGTGCCAGCAGCCAAGAGGTGGTGGACAAAGCCAAAAACATTCAGTACTTC.

The gene calls are TRBV28 and TRBJ2-7; 8 bases fit TRBD1. V was pared by 5 bases and J by 2 bases, with 8 bases of the junction left unmatched. Germline V gene sequence: CDR1 MDHEN, CDR2 SYDVKM. This CDR3 has 15 amino acids. CDR3 in amino acids: CASSTQGGKTYEQYF. CDR3 sequence (DNA): TGTGCCAGCAGTACACAGGGGGGAAAAACCTACGAGCAGTACTTC.

The rearrangement links TRBV9 to TRBJ2-7; the match to TRBD2 covers 13 bases. The CDR3 is made up of 17 amino acids. The trim removed 4 bases at V and 5 bases at J, leaving 12 bases unmatched. Germline V lookup: CDR1 SGDLS, CDR2 YYNGEE. CDR3: CASSPWTSGSISDEQYF. In DNA form, the CDR3 reads TGTGCCAGCAGCCCGTGGACTAGCGGGAGTATTAGTGACGAGCAGTACTTC.

About this clone itself: This specimen includes other DNA sequences encoding the same CDR3. This chain connects TRBV7-9 to TRBJ2-7; weak D call: TRBD1 (6 bases). The CDR3 loop spans 14 amino acids. Trimming pared 1 base from V and 2 bases from J, leaving 9 bases between. Germline values: CDR1 SEHNR, CDR2 FQNEAQ (reference sequence). CDR3 in amino acids: CASSLGRGTYEQYF. The CDR3 DNA sequence: TGTGCCAGCAGCTTAGGTAGGGGGACCTACGAGCAGTACTTC.

With regard to this clone: The sample contains more than one DNA sequence encoding this CDR3. V and J are TRBV6-5 and TRBJ1-2, with TRBD1 matching 7 bases. J lost 4 bases, V lost 2 bases, and 4 bases had no gene match. This CDR3 has 14 residues. CDR1 MNHEY and CDR2 SVGAGI come from the germline V gene. The CDR3 nucleotides are TGTGCCAGCAGTTACGGGGGACAGCCCTATGGCTACACCTTC. It yields the protein CASSYGGQPYGYTF.

The rearrangement links TRBV5-1 to TRBJ1-2, with 7 bases aligning to TRBD1. Per germline, CDR1 SGHRS and CDR2 YFSETQ. This CDR3 contains 15 residues. Trimming took 0 bases from V and 4 from J; bases not matched to a gene: 6. The CDR3 nucleotides read TGCGCCAGCAGCTTGGTAGGCCAGGGGGTCTATGGCTACACCTTC. Amino acids: CASSLVGQGVYGYTF. Variable domain in full (rest from reference TRBV5-1 and TRBJ1-2): KAGVTQTPRYLIKTRGQQVTLSCSPISGHRSVSWYQQTPGQGLQFLFEYFSETQRNKGNFPGRFSGRQFSNSRSEMNVSTLELGDSALYLCASSLVGQGVYGYTFGSGTRLTVV.

The V gene is TRBV7-3, the J gene TRBJ2-1, with 9 bases matching TRBD2. V gave up 3 bases and J gave up 7 bases; unmatched junction bases: 7. The germline V gene encodes CDR1 SGHTA and CDR2 FQGTGA. The CDR3 loop spans 15 amino acids. The chain's CDR3 is CASSFAPGLANEQFF. The CDR3 DNA reads TGTGCCAGCAGCTTTGCACCGGGACTAGCTAATGAGCAGTTCTTC.

This chain uses TRBV19 with TRBJ2-7; 9 bases line up with TRBD2. With V trimmed by 8 bases and J by 2 bases, 13 bases remained unmatched. From germline, CDR1 is LNHDA and CDR2 SQIVND (reference sequence). CDR3 size: 16 residues. CDR3 sequence: CASQGPGTSSTYEQYF. For the CDR3, the DNA is TGTGCCAGTCAAGGCCCCGGGACTAGCTCCACCTACGAGCAGTACTTC.